This TCR beta chain was captured by sequencing in a study of T-cell reconstitution after alpha-beta-depleted transplantation in children (dated by TCRdb to about 2016). With regard to the full study: T-cell immune reconstitution after TCRalphabeta/CD19-depleted allogeneic hematopoietic cell transplantation in children was quantitatively tracked in the study by means of TCR repertoire profiling.

CDR1 and CDR2, looked up from the germline V gene, are LGHNA and YSLEER. V is reduced by 0 bases and J by 6 bases, leaving a spacing of 9 bases between them. The CDR3 runs 13 residues from the cysteine to the phenylalanine. This entry keeps only the CDR3 DNA: 39 bases, framed from base 1. With regard to this clonotype: Its antigen is unknown. Base qualities were left out, and no much larger clone turns up one base away.

The protocol used for the library was PCR. Reads for this sample came from an Illumina HiSeq 2500. Molecular barcoding was employed in the preparation of TCR libraries, with unique molecular identifiers being used to normalize TCRbeta repertoire quantification. Using fastp at Q25 and MiXCR, TCRdb reprocessed the public reads and kept productive beta chains. All rows with the same CDR3 protein become a single entry with the most common DNA and genes. Within this sample are hundreds of thousands of distinct CDR3 sequences, with roughly 17% of them counted one time only. 1.1% of the sample rests with the top ten.

The sample consisted of PBMCs from the stem cell graft donor, taken from the stem cell graft. The clonotype was recovered from a human donor who donated a stem cell graft to a child with acute myeloid leukemia. The chain was built from TRBV4-3 and TRBJ2-7; there is no confident call for the D gene. The sequence in DNA is TGCGCCAGCAGCCAAGAGACGGCCTCCGAGCAGTACTTC. This translates into CASSQETASEQYF.